The 32 T cell receptor beta chains below all came from one sample that was sequenced in a study of cytomegalovirus exposure and HLA in healthy donors. PCR amplification relied on 60 Vbeta primers (plus 13 Jbeta primers). This table comes from immunoSEQ multiplex PCR, and its TCRdb copy is limited to in-frame clones, with some not included. The repertoire holds roughly 120,000 clones, about 80% seen once, with around 4.5% in the top ten. Material for sequencing was PBMCs. The receptors derive from a young man in good health and CMV-seropositive.

The chain combines TRBV19 with TRBJ1-5; TRBD1 agrees at 9 bases. In germline, CDR1 is LNHDA, CDR2 SQIVND (reference sequence). The CDR3 is made up of 17 amino acids. Trimming cost V 8 bases and J 3 bases; bases outside gene matches: 14. The chain's CDR3 is CASRRDREGHDNQPQHF. The CDR3 nucleotides are TGTGCCAGTCGGAGGGACAGGGAGGGTCATGACAATCAGCCCCAGCATTTT. Full variable domain (missing parts from reference TRBV19 and TRBJ1-5): DGGITQSPKYLFRKEGQNVTLSCEQNLNHDAMYWYRQDPGQGLRLIYYSQIVNDFQKGDIAEGYSVSREKKESFPLTVTSAQKNPTAFYLCASRRDREGHDNQPQHFGDGTRLSIL.

The chain is built from TRBV5-1 and TRBJ2-5; D is uncertain. The CDR3 is made up of 13 amino acids. Trimming stripped 2 bases from V and 2 bases from J, with 7 bases between. Germline V gives CDR1 SGHRS, CDR2 YFSETQ. CDR3 coding DNA: TGCGCCAGCAGCTTTGGAGTTCAAGAGACCCAGTACTTC. Protein sequence: CASSFGVQETQYF.

The chain employs TRBV28 and TRBJ2-7; 8 bases match TRBD1. V lost 3 bases to trimming and J lost 2 bases; unmatched junction nucleotides: 12. The germline V gene encodes CDR1 MDHEN and CDR2 SYDVKM. This CDR3 spans 17 amino acids. The CDR3 sequence: CASSLLPPGQVTYEQYF. CDR3 DNA: TGTGCCAGCAGTTTGCTCCCGCCGGGACAGGTCACCTACGAGCAGTACTTC.

V is TRBV6-5 and J is TRBJ2-2, with D unclear. Trimming removed 8 bases at V and 3 bases at J, with 13 bases between. Per the germline V gene, CDR1 is MNHEY and CDR2 is SVGAGI. The CDR3 has 14 amino acids. This CDR3 is CASLLQPDTGELFF. In DNA, the CDR3 is TGTGCCAGCCTCTTACAGCCTGACACCGGGGAGCTGTTTTTT.

The chain carries TRBV6-1 and TRBJ2-7, with D unclear. CDR3 size: 13 residues. Germline V gives CDR1 MNHNS, CDR2 SASEGT. V dropped 4 bases and J dropped 3 bases, with 10 bases sitting between them. The CDR3 loop reads CASSVSRLYEQYF. The DNA for the CDR3 is TGTGCCAGCAGTGTGAGCAGGCTCTACGAGCAGTACTTC.

The chain is built from TRBV18 and TRBJ2-7, with D perhaps TRBD2 (5 bases). V was shortened by 3 bases and J by 6 bases, with 18 bases between the two germline ends. The germline V gene has CDR1 KGHSH and CDR2 LQKENI. CDR3 size: 15 residues. DNA for the CDR3: TGTGCCAGCTCACCGCGGGCGCAGCACCTTCCCGAGCAGTACTTC. Its protein is CASSPRAQHLPEQYF.

V and J are TRBV5-4 and TRBJ2-3; 11 bases are a match to TRBD2. The CDR3 spans 15 residues. In germline, CDR1 is SGHNT, CDR2 YYREEE (reference sequence). V was pared by 1 base and J by 6 bases, with 4 bases of the junction left unmatched. The CDR3 protein is CASSLTSGSYDTQYF. DNA for the CDR3: TGTGCCAGCAGCTTGACTAGCGGGAGCTATGATACGCAGTATTTT. The full variable domain, its missing parts supplied by reference TRBV5-4 and TRBJ2-3, is ETGVTQSPTHLIKTRGQQVTLRCSSQSGHNTVSWYQQALGQGPQFIFQYYREEENGRGNFPPRFSGLQFPNYSSELNVNALELDDSALYLCASSLTSGSYDTQYFGPGTRLTVL.

This chain connects TRBV7-2 to TRBJ2-7, with a tentative D call TRBD1 (6 bases). Germline CDR1 and CDR2: SGHTA and FQGNSA. This CDR3 spans 17 amino acids. Trimming shortened V by 2 bases and J by 9 bases, and 26 bases separated the two germline ends. CDR3 sequence reads: CASSLYSGQSYRDGQYF. CDR3 DNA: TGTGCCAGCAGCTTATATTCGGGACAATCTTACCGTGACGGGCAGTACTTC.

The chain recombines TRBV18 with TRBJ2-7; TRBD1 aligns across 10 bases. V shed 6 bases and J 0 bases; nucleotides not matched to a gene: 5. Germline CDR1 KGHSH, CDR2 LQKENI. The CDR3 covers 15 residues. The CDR3 DNA reads TGTGCCAGCTCCCCCGGGACAGGGGACTCCTACGAGCAGTACTTC. The encoded protein is CASSPGTGDSYEQYF.

The rearrangement links TRBV28 to TRBJ2-1, with D perhaps matching TRBD2 (6 bases). Trimming took off 2 bases at V and 0 bases at J, with 8 bases between the two ends. This CDR3 has 15 residues. CDR1 and CDR2 from the germline V gene are MDHEN and SYDVKM. CDR3 residues: CASSLGGSSYNEQFF. The DNA of the CDR3 is TGTGCCAGCAGTTTAGGGGGGAGCTCCTACAATGAGCAGTTCTTC.

The chain links TRBV6-5 to TRBJ2-2, with 9 bases matching TRBD1. V dropped 6 bases and J dropped 8; count of bases not matched to a gene: 7. CDR3 length: 14 amino acids. Germline lookup yields CDR1 MNHEY and CDR2 SVGAGI. CDR3 nucleotides: TGTGCCAGCAGAACGGGACAGGGAACAGGGGAGCTGTTTTTT. Protein product: CASRTGQGTGELFF.

This chain's CDR3 is CASSVGSGGYNEQFF. The CDR3, as DNA: TGTGCCAGCAGCGTAGGTAGCGGGGGGTACAATGAGCAGTTCTTC. V is TRBV9 and J is TRBJ2-1; 10 bases are a match to TRBD2. In germline, CDR1 is SGDLS, CDR2 YYNGEE. Trimming removed 0 bases from V and 4 bases from J; junction bases left unmatched: 1. This CDR3 region has 15 residues.

The J gene is TRBJ2-1, the V gene TRBV18; a possible D gene is TRBD2 (6 bases). Trimming pared 3 bases from V and 4 bases from J, leaving 13 bases between. The CDR3 runs to 15 residues. CDR1 and CDR2 from the germline V gene are KGHSH and LQKENI. The CDR3 sequence: CASSPGTRGYNEQFF. The CDR3 bases are TGTGCCAGCTCACCCGGCACTCGGGGGTACAATGAGCAGTTCTTC.

This clone came up a few times. The chain links TRBV28 to TRBJ2-6, with D tentatively TRBD1 (5 bases). V gave up 5 bases and J gave up 1 base, with 18 bases separating them. The CDR3 covers 18 residues. Germline assignment: CDR1 MDHEN and CDR2 SYDVKM. In nucleotides, the CDR3 is TGTGCCAGCAGTCCTCAATGGGGCTTTGGGTCTGGGGCCAACGTCCTGACTTTC. Protein product: CASSPQWGFGSGANVLTF.

This clone has a handful of counts. The chain uses TRBV7-2 and TRBJ2-1; 7 bases are shared with TRBD1. The CDR3 has 17 residues. Germline V lookup: CDR1 SGHTA, CDR2 FQGNSA. The ends lost 3 bases at V and 5 bases at J; junction bases unmatched: 13. The CDR3 region has the DNA TGTGCCAGCAGCTTGACAGGGCCCGCGACGACTCACAATGAGCAGTTCTTC. Translation: CASSLTGPATTHNEQFF.

This chain joins TRBV29-1 and TRBJ1-3; 9 nucleotides align to TRBD1. Germline V CDR1 and CDR2: SQVTM, ANQGSEA. The J segment lost 0 bases and the V segment lost 7 bases, leaving 7 bases of the junction unmatched. CDR3 size: 15 residues. CDR3 region: CSATGGDHSGNTIYF. The CDR3 DNA is TGCAGCGCCACAGGGGGCGATCACTCTGGAAACACCATATATTTT.

This clone has a handful of counts. The V gene is TRBV28, the J gene TRBJ2-7; TRBD2 might be the D (6 bases). Trimming left V 8 bases short and J 3 bases short, with 20 bases between. The V gene's germline CDR1 is MDHEN and CDR2 SYDVKM. The CDR3 extends over 15 amino acids. The CDR3 nucleotides read TGTGCCAGCGGTGGGGGAGGTAGTATACGCTACGAGCAGTACTTC. Protein sequence: CASGGGGSIRYEQYF.

This clone was seen a handful of times. The rearrangement links TRBV5-4 to TRBJ2-5; TRBD1 might be the D (6 bases). V lost 0 bases and J 2 bases, leaving 11 bases between the germline ends. The CDR3 spans 15 residues. CDR1 and CDR2 from the germline V gene are SGHNT and YYREEE (reference sequence). CDR3 DNA: TGTGCCAGCAGCTTGGGGACAGACCCTCAAGAGACCCAGTACTTC. Amino acid sequence: CASSLGTDPQETQYF.

The rearrangement joins TRBV10-3 to TRBJ2-5; D gene uncertain. Near its end, the DNA agrees better with TRBJ2-7, so the J call may be wrong. Germline V gene lookup returns CDR1 ENHRY and CDR2 SYGVKD. This CDR3 has 16 amino acids. The CDR3 is CAISDSGASTFYEQYF. DNA for the CDR3: TGTGCCATCAGTGATTCCGGAGCCTCGACTTTCTACGAGCAGTACTTC.

The chain joins TRBV6-1 to TRBJ1-5; tentative D call: TRBD1 (5 bases). The ends were cut back, 7 bases at V and 4 bases at J, with 17 bases in the middle. Germline CDR1 reads MNHNS; CDR2 reads SASEGT. This CDR3 has 15 residues. The CDR3, as DNA: TGTGCCAGCACCCCTAGTTTGGAGGGGAATCAGCCCCAGCATTTT. Amino acids: CASTPSLEGNQPQHF.

This sequence joins TRBV19 and TRBJ2-5; D is unclear. The V and J ends lost 1 base and 1 base respectively, with 10 bases between them. Germline values: CDR1 LNHDA, CDR2 SQIVND (reference sequence). The CDR3 runs 15 residues. DNA for the CDR3: TGTGCCAGTAGTATAGGGGTGGCAGGCCAAGAGACCCAGTACTTC. It translates to CASSIGVAGQETQYF.

The chain combines TRBV9 with TRBJ2-1; 8 bases are a match to TRBD2. V dropped 7 bases and J dropped 4; count of bases not matched to a gene: 7. In germline, CDR1 is SGDLS, CDR2 YYNGEE. CDR3 size: 14 residues. The CDR3, as DNA: TGTGCCAGCTCCGGACTAGCCAGATACAATGAGCAGTTCTTC. This gives the protein CASSGLARYNEQFF.

The genes are TRBV7-2 and TRBJ1-5, with a tentative D call TRBD1 (5 bases). CDR1 and CDR2 (germline): SGHTA, FQGNSA. The CDR3 length is 16 residues. V gave up 1 base and J gave up 1 base, with 11 bases separating them. The CDR3, as DNA: TGTGCCAGCAGCTTAGTCGGGGGTGGCAGCAATCAGCCCCAGCATTTT. Protein product: CASSLVGGGSNQPQHF.

In this sample, this clone turned up once. The rearrangement uses TRBV6-5 and TRBJ2-5, with 8 bases fitting TRBD2. This CDR3 spans 15 amino acids. V gave up 4 bases and J gave up 2 bases; unmatched junction bases: 6. Germline assignment: CDR1 MNHEY and CDR2 SVGAGI. The CDR3 loop reads CASSSQLADQETQYF. The CDR3 coding sequence is TGTGCCAGCAGTTCCCAACTAGCGGATCAAGAGACCCAGTACTTC.

The V gene is TRBV2, the J gene TRBJ2-2; a weak D match, TRBD2 (5 bases). This CDR3 region has 15 residues. Germline assignment: CDR1 SNHLY and CDR2 FYNNEI. Trimming stripped 3 bases from V and 3 bases from J, with 11 bases between. Here the CDR3 DNA reads TGTGCCAGCAGTGATCGGGGAACTTACACCGGGGAGCTGTTTTTT. Translating gives CASSDRGTYTGELFF.

The chain uses TRBV30 and TRBJ1-1; the D gene is possibly TRBD1 (6 bases). V lost 0 bases to trimming and J lost 3 bases, with 11 bases between them. Germline CDR1 and CDR2: GTSNPN and SVGIG (reference sequence). CDR3 length: 14 residues. DNA of the CDR3: TGTGCCTGGAGTGTATGGGGGCTCTACACTGAAGCTTTCTTT. It encodes CAWSVWGLYTEAFF. The full variable domain, rest sourced from reference TRBV30 and TRBJ1-1, is SQTIHQWPATLVQPVGSPLSLECTVEGTSNPNLYWYRQAAGRGLQLLFYSVGIGQISSEVPQNLSASRPQDRQFILSSKKLLLSDSGFYLCAWSVWGLYTEAFFGQGTRLTVV.

With respect to this clone: One base separates it from a far larger clone, so it is likely a read error. The chain couples TRBV5-6 to TRBJ2-3, with 9 nucleotides matching TRBD2. The CDR3 contains 17 residues. Germline V gives CDR1 SGHDT, CDR2 YYEEEE. Losses at the gene ends were 5 bases for V and 2 bases for J; bases not matched to a gene: 12. CDR3 bases: TGTGCCAGCAGACCTAGGGGGCTAGCGGGGAACACAGATACGCAGTATTTT. The encoded protein is CASRPRGLAGNTDTQYF. Full variable domain (remainder filled in from reference TRBV5-6 and TRBJ2-3): DAGVTQSPTHLIKTRGQQVTLRCSPKSGHDTVSWYQQALGQGPQFIFQYYEEEERQRGNFPDRFSGHQFPNYSSELNVNALLLGDSALYLCASRPRGLAGNTDTQYFGPGTRLTVL.

CDR3 nucleotide sequence: TGTGCCAGCAGCCCGGGGACAGGGGGCTATGGCTACACCTTC. Its protein product is CASSPGTGGYGYTF. This chain connects TRBV9 to TRBJ1-2, with TRBD1 identical over 11 bases. The V gene's germline CDR1 is SGDLS and CDR2 YYNGEE. Unmatched junction bases numbered 3, after V lost 4 bases and J lost 4 bases. The CDR3 covers 14 residues. The full variable domain, in which reference TRBV9 and TRBJ1-2 provide the parts outside the CDR3, is DSGVTQTPKHLITATGQRVTLRCSPRSGDLSVYWYQQSLDQGLQFLIQYYNGEERAKGNILERFSAQQFPDLHSELNLSSLELGDSALYFCASSPGTGGYGYTFGSGTRLTVV.

This clone has a handful of counts. The chain employs TRBV4-2 and TRBJ2-7; 12 bases agree with TRBD2. After removal of 4 bases from V and 0 bases from J, the junction contained 7 bases not matched to a gene. CDR3 length: 17 amino acids. Per the germline V gene, CDR1 is LGHNA and CDR2 is YNFKEQ. The CDR3 here is CASSRRLAGESSYEQYF. CDR3 DNA: TGTGCCAGCAGCCGCCGACTAGCGGGGGAAAGCTCCTACGAGCAGTACTTC.

The V gene is TRBV7-3, the J gene TRBJ2-1; TRBD2 matches 14 bases. Germline CDR1 and CDR2: SGHTA and FQGTGA. V lost 2 bases and J lost 10; bases outside the gene matches: 13. The CDR3 sequence is 18 residues long. As DNA, the CDR3 is TGTGCCAGCAGCTTAGCCTCGACTAGCGGGAGGGCCGGGGGGGAGCAGTTCTTC. Translating it yields CASSLASTSGRAGGEQFF.

The chain carries TRBV27 and TRBJ2-7; 8 bases fit TRBD1. Germline trimming cut 4 bases from V and 4 bases from J; bases unmatched to any gene: 9. The germline V gene encodes CDR1 MNHEY and CDR2 SMNVEV (reference sequence). The CDR3 runs to 15 residues. The CDR3 bases are TGTGCCAGCAGTTCGCCCGGGACAGGTCATTACGAGCAGTACTTC. Translation gives CASSSPGTGHYEQYF.

CDR3 sequence reads: CASSPKRARGTEAFF. The DNA for the CDR3 is TGTGCCAGCAGCCCGAAGCGGGCCCGGGGGACTGAAGCTTTCTTT. J is TRBJ1-1 and V is TRBV11-3, with D perhaps matching TRBD1 (5 bases). V lost 5 bases and J 5 bases, leaving 18 bases between the germline ends. The germline V gene has CDR1 SGHNT and CDR2 YENEEA. The CDR3 has 15 residues. Full variable domain (rest looked up from reference TRBV11-3 and TRBJ1-1): EAGVVQSPRYKIIEKKQPVAFWCNPISGHNTLYWYLQNLGQGPELLIRYENEEAVDDSQLPKDRFSAERLKGVDSTLKIQPAELGDSAVYLCASSPKRARGTEAFFGQGTRLTVV.